This entry features one T cell receptor beta chain sequence. TCRdb reanalyzed the 5' RACE reads, giving one entry per CDR3 protein sequence and no DNA. The listing contains approximately 400,000 distinct CDR3 sequences. These data originate in a study of monozygotic twins with inflammatory bowel disease. CDR1 SGHTA and CDR2 FQGNSA come from the germline V gene. CDR3 length: 17 amino acids. The TCR comes from a human donor with ulcerative colitis or Crohn's disease, or a healthy co-twin of an affected twin (not recorded which). This chain links TRBV7-2 with TRBJ2-1. Sequences were obtained from blood. The CDR3 sequence is CASSLLATPVEYNEQFF.